The T cell receptor beta chain under discussion was sequenced for a study of T-cell reconstitution after alpha-beta-depleted transplantation in children. During its preparation, the TCRbeta library received unique molecular identifiers. TCRdb analysed the PCR reads with MiXCR anew, one entry per CDR3 protein. The profile shows 500,000 or so distinct CDR3 sequences, about 30% of them singletons. Germline assignment: CDR1 MNHEY and CDR2 SVGAGI. The CDR3 loop spans 12 amino acids. V dropped 6 bases and J dropped 6 bases, with 12 bases sitting between them. This clonotype turned up a few times. The chain joins TRBV6-5 to TRBJ2-7; unclear D gene. This clonotype was obtained from a human donor who donated a stem cell graft to a child with aplastic anemia. Sequenced material: PBMCs from the stem cell graft donor, taken from the stem cell graft. The CDR3 DNA sequence: TGTGCCAGCAGCCGTCGGCAGTCCGAGCAGTACTTC. Encoded protein: CASSRRQSEQYF.